One sample yielded the 5 T cell receptor beta chains listed below, sequenced in a study of blood T cell repertoires in COVID-19 (dated by TCRdb to about 2020). Library prep was done by the immunoSEQ multiplex PCR assay. TCRdb obtained this table from immuneACCESS and retained in-frame rearrangements with V and J assigned. These tables miss some clones; where compared with another copy, unresolved V genes account for less than half of the shortfall, and the remainder is unexplained. The sample table records about 66,000 clones; 91% of these occur just once. The ten largest clones capture around 7% of the sample. Sequencing was carried out using peripheral blood. Source of these receptors: a human donor in a cohort sampled during active COVID-19.

As regards this clone: The sample has other DNA sequences that encode this CDR3 too. V gene TRBV28 combines with J gene TRBJ1-5; TRBD1 might be the D (5 bases). CDR1 is MDHEN, CDR2 SYDVKM, per germline. CDR3 size: 15 residues. Trimming left V 2 bases short and J 2 bases short, with 10 bases between. Written as DNA, the CDR3 is TGTGCCAGCAGTTTAGGGGGAGGCGGCAATCAGCCCCAGCATTTT. Its translation is CASSLGGGGNQPQHF.

The chain joins TRBV13 to TRBJ2-3, with D perhaps matching TRBD2 (5 bases). V gave up 8 bases and J gave up 2 bases, with 14 bases separating them. CDR1 is PRHDT and CDR2 is FYEKMQ in the germline V gene (reference sequence). The CDR3 length is 14 residues. The CDR3 sequence: CASRGRPPTDTQYF. In DNA, the CDR3 is TGTGCCAGCCGCGGGCGCCCACCCACAGATACGCAGTATTTT.

The rearrangement joins TRBV19 to TRBJ2-6, with 10 positions matching TRBD2. This CDR3 comprises 18 residues. The J segment lost 0 bases and the V segment lost 4 bases, leaving 6 bases of the junction unmatched. Germline-derived CDR1 and CDR2 are LNHDA and SQIVND (reference sequence). As DNA, the CDR3 is TGTGCCAGTAGTACCGGACTAGCGGTTAGCTCTGGGGCCAACGTCCTGACTTTC. Protein product: CASSTGLAVSSGANVLTF.

V gene TRBV2 combines with J gene TRBJ2-3, with D unresolved. The length of the CDR3 is 13 residues. Germline V CDR1 and CDR2: SNHLY, FYNNEI. Trimming stripped 7 bases from V and 2 bases from J, with 10 bases between. Here the CDR3 DNA reads TGTGCCAGCAAGGTAGCCTTCACAGATACGCAGTATTTT. Translating it yields CASKVAFTDTQYF.

This clone was found once. The rearrangement uses TRBV7-2 and TRBJ2-3, with TRBD2 matching over 7 bases. CDR3 size: 14 residues. Trimming cost V 4 bases and J 2 bases; bases outside gene matches: 3. Germline loops: CDR1 SGHTA, CDR2 FQGNSA. The CDR3: CASSSSGNTDTQYF. In DNA, the CDR3 is TGTGCCAGCAGCTCTAGCGGTAACACAGATACGCAGTATTTT.